This T cell receptor beta chain originates from a study of CD8 T cells in ankylosing spondylitis. General observations from the study: Several highly homologous variants made up a TCR beta motif that seemed to typify ankylosing spondylitis blood. Matched synovial fluid from ankylosing spondylitis patients was reported to be enriched for disease-linked clones. In synovial fluid and blood from reactive arthritis, some motif variants were previously reported.

The CDR3 loop spans 16 amino acids. Deletions cut 2 bases from V and 5 bases from J, with 18 bases between. Germline CDR1 and CDR2: SGHVS and FQNEAQ. MiXCR, run by TCRdb on the 5' RACE reads, gives a single entry per CDR3 protein. This table holds about 92,000 distinct CDR3 sequences, 8.5% to 9% found once. This clonotype was counted many times. Its antigen is still unknown. The sequence was collected from a male donor with ankylosing spondylitis or in good health (not recorded which). The chain carries TRBV7-8 and TRBJ1-1; maybe TRBD1 (6 bases). The sample consisted of blood, either unsorted or a sorted T cell fraction (not recorded which). For the CDR3, the DNA is TGTGCCAGCAGCTTACCGACCACTACAGGGAGGACTGAAGCTTTCTTT. The encoded protein is CASSLPTTTGRTEAFF. The full variable domain, with the rest looked up from reference TRBV7-8 and TRBJ1-1, is GAGVSQSPRYKVAKRGQDVALRCDPISGHVSLFWYQQALGQGPEFLTYFQNEAQLDKSGLPSDRFFAERPEGSVSTLKIQRTQQEDSAVYLCASSLPTTTGRTEAFFGQGTRLTVV.